This T cell receptor (beta chain) is drawn from a study of T cell responses to AZD1222 COVID-19 vaccine. Method: immunoSEQ multiplex PCR; TCRdb's copy keeps in-frame clones and lacks some. The sample yields more than 110,000 clones, roughly 92% seen once. V was clipped by 4 bases and J by 3 bases; unmatched bases: 8. The CDR3 has 16 residues. Germline values: CDR1 MNHNS, CDR2 SASEGT. Whole-study results and caveats: No repertoire was sampled before or during the peak T cell response, only after it. The CD4 TCRs associated with vaccination extended across spike and predominated at 160-218 and 743-854.

Details on this clone: The antigen is not known.

The rearrangement links TRBV6-1 to TRBJ2-5, with 10 positions matching TRBD2. The sample here was peripheral blood, taken on day 0 of AZD1222 vaccination. This receptor was obtained from an adult in good health. The CDR3 protein is CASSGWGAGGEETQYF. Written as DNA, the CDR3 is TGTGCCAGCAGTGGCTGGGGAGCGGGGGGGGAAGAGACCCAGTACTTC.